The 4 T cell receptor beta chains listed next were all sequenced from one sample in a study of T-cell reconstitution after alpha-beta-depleted transplantation in children. Molecular barcoding with unique molecular identifiers was used for the TCRbeta library. One entry per CDR3 protein results from TCRdb running MiXCR on the PCR reads. The sample includes around 960,000 distinct CDR3 sequences, under 30% of them seen just once. The specimen was PBMCs, mostly from graft donor cells, collected 360 days after TCRalphabeta/CD19-depleted stem cell transplant. All receptors come from a boy less than two years old who had a stem cell transplant for SCID, so the T cells may come from the graft donor.

To note about this clonotype: Likely a read error: the CDR3 ends without its conserved phenylalanine or tryptophan. The chain recombines TRBV9 with TRBJ2-7; no clear D. CDR1 and CDR2 (germline): SGDLS, YYNGEE. The CDR3 covers 13 residues. The V gene lost 3 bases and the J gene lost 2 bases, with 9 bases spanning the gap. The CDR3 sequence: CASSADGPYEQYS. CDR3 in DNA: TGTGCCAGCAGCGCGGACGGTCCCTACGAGCAGTACTCC.

A few counts support this clonotype. At one end, the junction sequence differs from germline, possibly due to a read error. This chain links TRBV5-1 with TRBJ1-1; D gene ambiguous. The CDR3 has 13 residues. Germline V gives CDR1 SGHRS, CDR2 YFSETQ. CDR3 sequence: CASSLVVGGASGF. In DNA, the CDR3 is TGCGCCAGCAGCTTGGTGGTCGGTGGAGCCTCGGGATTT.

The CDR3 loop reads CASGGTGIGQETQYF. CDR3 nucleotides: TGTGCCAGTGGCGGGACAGGGATAGGACAAGAGACCCAGTACTTC. The chain recombines TRBV6-1 with TRBJ2-5; 9 bases fit TRBD1. This CDR3 region has 15 residues. Germline trimming cut 9 bases from V and 2 bases from J; bases unmatched to any gene: 10. CDR1 and CDR2 (germline): MNHNS, SASEGT.

The chain combines TRBV12-3 or TRBV12-4 with TRBJ2-1; no reliable D call. There are 14 residues in the CDR3. Trimming stripped 3 bases from V and 8 bases from J, with 14 bases between. CDR3: CASSLWQDGYEQFF. CDR3 nucleotide sequence: TGTGCCAGCAGTTTGTGGCAGGACGGGTATGAGCAGTTCTTC.